Below are 21 T cell receptor beta chains sequenced from a single sample in a study of cytomegalovirus exposure and HLA in healthy donors. Primers for the PCR totalled 60 Vbeta and 13 Jbeta. Produced via immunoSEQ multiplex PCR; TCRdb's table is partial and in-frame only. The sample shows fewer than 150,000 clones, roughly 71% of them seen only once. The sequenced material came from PBMCs. Receptors were obtained from a woman in her 50s in good health and CMV-seropositive.

The gene calls are TRBV29-1 and TRBJ1-2, with TRBD1 identical over 8 bases. The CDR3 spans 12 residues. V was pared by 6 bases and J by 4 bases, with 4 bases of the junction left unmatched. The germline CDR1 and CDR2 sequences are SQVTM and ANQGSEA. DNA for the CDR3: TGCAGCGTGTCCGGGACAGGCTATGGCTACACCTTC. As protein: CSVSGTGYGYTF. The complete variable domain, with remaining parts taken from reference TRBV29-1 and TRBJ1-2, reads SAVISQKPSRDICQRGTSLTIQCQVDSQVTMMFWYRQQPGQSLTLIATANQGSEATYESGFVIDKFPISRPNLTFSTLTVSNMSPEDSSIYLCSVSGTGYGYTFGSGTRLTVV.

Concerning this clone: The DNA is left out, because the CDR3 cannot be placed on it with certainty; the CDR3 is given as TCRdb lists it. V gene TRBV6-6 combines with J gene TRBJ1-6. The CDR3 contains 16 residues when both ends are counted. The germline gives CDR1 MNHNY, CDR2 SVGAGI (reference sequence). The CDR3 loop reads CASISGPGVDNSPLHF.

This clone was observed once. This chain links TRBV29-1 with TRBJ1-1; D possibly corresponds to TRBD1 (5 bases). The V and J ends lost 6 bases and 5 bases respectively, with 13 bases between them. Germline lookup yields CDR1 SQVTM and CDR2 ANQGSEA. The CDR3 has 12 amino acids. CDR3 coding DNA: TGCAGCGTCCGGGACTCTGGGACTGAAGCTTTCTTT. Translating it yields CSVRDSGTEAFF.

V and J are TRBV4-2 and TRBJ2-3; no firm D call. The CDR3 length is 15 residues. V lost 0 bases to trimming and J lost 5 bases, with 12 bases between them. Germline V gives CDR1 LGHNA, CDR2 YNFKEQ. For the CDR3, the DNA is TGTGCCAGCAGCCAAGAAAGGCAGGTGGGAGATACGCAGTATTTT. This encodes CASSQERQVGDTQYF.

The V gene is TRBV9, the J gene TRBJ1-6, with D possibly matching TRBD1 (6 bases). Germline CDR1 reads SGDLS; CDR2 reads YYNGEE. The germline V and J ends were trimmed by 4 bases and 9 bases, with 17 bases remaining between them. The CDR3 has 15 residues. CDR3 nucleotides: TGTGCCAGCAGCCTAGATAGGGCGGACAGTTCACCCCTCCACTTT. Its translation: CASSLDRADSSPLHF.

This clone was recorded a few times. The rearrangement joins TRBV2 to TRBJ1-1; TRBD1 agrees at 7 bases. This CDR3 is built from 14 residues. V was pared by 4 bases and J by 10 bases, with 12 bases of the junction left unmatched. Looked up from germline, CDR1 is SNHLY and CDR2 is FYNNEI. CDR3 in amino acids: CASSGQGSVWGAFF. The CDR3 coding sequence is TGTGCCAGCAGTGGACAGGGTTCGGTTTGGGGAGCTTTCTTT. Full variable domain (outside the CDR3, taken from reference TRBV2 and TRBJ1-1): EPEVTQTPSHQVTQMGQEVILRCVPISNHLYFYWYRQILGQKVEFLVSFYNNEISEKSEIFDDQFSVERPDGSNFTLKIRSTKLEDSAMYFCASSGQGSVWGAFFGQGTRLTVV.

This clone was seen only once. Germline is not matched at one junction end, which may reflect a read error. The CDR3 reads CSVRGGQDNYGYPF. In nucleotides, the CDR3 is TGCAGCGTCCGTGGGGGACAGGATAACTATGGCTACCCCTTC. V gene TRBV29-1 combines with J gene TRBJ1-2, with TRBD1 identical over 8 bases. The CDR3 totals 14 residues. Germline loops: CDR1 SQVTM, CDR2 ANQGSEA. The complete variable domain, with remaining parts taken from reference TRBV29-1 and TRBJ1-2, reads SAVISQKPSRDICQRGTSLTIQCQVDSQVTMMFWYRQQPGQSLTLIATANQGSEATYESGFVIDKFPISRPNLTFSTLTVSNMSPEDSSIYLCSVRGGQDNYGYPFGSGTRLTVV.

CDR3 DNA sequence: TGTGCCAGTATTGGACAACAGAAGGGGGCTTTCTTT. Protein: CASIGQQKGAFF. The chain joins TRBV19 to TRBJ1-1, with D perhaps TRBD1 (5 bases). Per germline, CDR1 LNHDA and CDR2 SQIVND (reference sequence). Trimming left V 7 bases short and J 11 bases short, with 17 bases between. The CDR3 runs to 12 residues.

This clone has more than one count but fewer than ten. The V and J genes are TRBV9 and TRBJ1-1; TRBD1 aligns across 9 bases. Germline V gene data show CDR1 as SGDLS and CDR2 as YYNGEE. Trimming took 0 bases from V and 5 from J; bases not matched to a gene: 14. CDR3 length: 18 amino acids. DNA for the CDR3: TGTGCCAGCAGCGTAGCCCCACAGGGGGCGGCTGGTGCTACTGAAGCTTTCTTT. Amino acids: CASSVAPQGAAGATEAFF.

The chain couples TRBV5-6 to TRBJ1-2; 10 positions match TRBD1. The CDR3 is 14 residues long. CDR1 SGHDT and CDR2 YYEEEE come from the germline V gene. V trimming: 5 bases; J trimming: 2 bases; junction bases outside the gene matches: 3. In nucleotides, the CDR3 is TGTGCCAGCAGGAGACAGGGGGCGAACTATGGCTACACCTTC. As protein: CASRRQGANYGYTF.

This chain links TRBV30 with TRBJ2-2, with 8 bases aligning to TRBD1. With V trimmed by 0 bases and J by 3 bases, 6 bases remained unmatched. This CDR3 region has 16 residues. The V gene's germline CDR1 is GTSNPN and CDR2 SVGIG (reference sequence). The CDR3 protein is CAWSVGQGAYTGELFF. The CDR3 DNA is TGTGCCTGGAGTGTCGGGCAGGGGGCTTACACCGGGGAGCTGTTTTTT.

The chain carries TRBV5-1 and TRBJ2-1; no firm D call. The CDR3 totals 13 residues. Germline V gene sequence: CDR1 SGHRS, CDR2 YFSETQ. Trimming removed 2 bases from V and 5 bases from J, with 8 bases in between. The CDR3 region is CASSFSRDNEQFF. CDR3 in DNA: TGCGCCAGCAGCTTTTCACGGGACAATGAGCAGTTCTTC.

The rearrangement joins TRBV7-2 to TRBJ2-3, with TRBD1 identical over 9 bases. The CDR3 is 15 residues long. Germline V gene sequence: CDR1 SGHTA, CDR2 FQGNSA. With 5 bases clipped from V and 0 bases from J, the junction kept 3 bases outside the gene matches. Here the CDR3 reads CASSPDRGSTDTQYF. The CDR3, as DNA: TGTGCCAGCAGCCCAGACAGGGGGAGCACAGATACGCAGTATTTT.

This chain joins TRBV7-2 and TRBJ1-2; 10 bases are a match to TRBD1. Germline V gene lookup returns CDR1 SGHTA and CDR2 FQGNSA. The CDR3 totals 14 residues. V shed 5 bases and J 6 bases; nucleotides not matched to a gene: 6. Here the CDR3 reads CASSEPGTGDGYTF. Written as DNA, the CDR3 is TGTGCCAGCAGCGAACCCGGGACAGGGGATGGCTACACCTTC.

The CDR3 loop reads CASSPERDTQYF. The DNA of the CDR3 is TGTGCCAGCAGCCCCGAGCGGGATACGCAGTATTTT. The chain couples TRBV7-2 to TRBJ2-3; perhaps TRBD2 as D (5 bases). The CDR3 is made up of 12 amino acids. Germline V lookup: CDR1 SGHTA, CDR2 FQGNSA. V was shortened by 5 bases and J by 6 bases, with 9 bases between the two germline ends.

The chain combines TRBV5-6 with TRBJ2-1, with TRBD2 matching 7 bases. CDR1 is SGHDT, CDR2 YYEEEE, per germline. The CDR3 loop spans 14 amino acids. V gave up 4 bases and J gave up 9 bases; unmatched junction bases: 10. CDR3 loop: CASSPDPPSGEQFF. CDR3 sequence (DNA): TGTGCCAGCAGCCCGGACCCTCCTAGCGGTGAGCAGTTCTTC.

This clone was counted once. This sequence joins TRBV29-1 and TRBJ2-7, with 7 positions matching TRBD1. Germline values: CDR1 SQVTM, CDR2 ANQGSEA. This CDR3 is built from 12 residues. J gave up 1 base and V 7 bases, and 4 bases lay outside the gene matches. CDR3 region: CSAQGQSYEQYF. The CDR3 DNA reads TGCAGCGCTCAGGGACAGTCCTACGAGCAGTACTTC.

The rearrangement uses TRBV6-5 and TRBJ2-1; 13 positions agree with TRBD2. The CDR3 is made up of 15 amino acids. CDR1 and CDR2 (germline): MNHEY, SVGAGI. With V trimmed by 5 bases and J by 9 bases, 7 bases remained unmatched. The CDR3 DNA sequence: TGTGCCAGCAGTCGGACTAGCGGGGGCGGGAGTGAGCAGTTCTTC. It specifies CASSRTSGGGSEQFF.

Only a few counts were recorded for this clone. The chain carries TRBV9 and TRBJ2-3; D might be TRBD2 (6 bases). CDR1 and CDR2 (germline): SGDLS, YYNGEE. The V gene lost 3 bases and the J gene lost 1 base, with 15 bases spanning the gap. This CDR3 is 16 amino acids long. Here the CDR3 reads CASSAAGRLGTDTQYF. In DNA, the CDR3 is TGTGCCAGCAGCGCCGCGGGGCGGCTGGGCACAGATACGCAGTATTTT.

V is TRBV6-6 and J is TRBJ2-7, with 8 nucleotides matching TRBD1. Trimming cost V 6 bases and J 7 bases; bases outside gene matches: 11. Germline assignment: CDR1 MNHNY and CDR2 SVGAGI (reference sequence). The CDR3 has 14 amino acids. Written as DNA, the CDR3 is TGTGCCAGCAGAGACGCAGGGGGCGCGGGGGAGCAGTACTTC. It is translated as CASRDAGGAGEQYF.

The V gene is TRBV6-5, the J gene TRBJ2-3; 7 nucleotides align to TRBD2. CDR1 and CDR2 from the germline V gene are MNHEY and SVGAGI. The V and J ends lost 5 bases and 6 bases, in that order; junction bases with no gene match: 8. This CDR3 comprises 14 residues. The CDR3 region is CASSREGLSDTQYF. The CDR3 DNA sequence: TGTGCCAGCAGTAGGGAGGGATTATCCGATACGCAGTATTTT.